This T cell receptor (beta chain) stems from a study of T cells in Graves' hyperthyroidism and ophthalmopathy. Overall study findings and caveats: Blood shared most expanded thyroid clonotypes above 0.001. Ophthalmopathy was identified by the model a median roughly six months ahead of onset. Patients with ophthalmopathy were separated from those with stable hyperthyroidism by a 13 V-J model.

Authors of the study amplified TCR beta CDR3 regions from RNA transcripts. Carried out on the TCR CDR3, a first-round RT-PCR used the HTBI primer set. From the multiplex PCR reads, TCRdb called clonotypes with MiXCR, one entry per CDR3 protein. Seen here are hundreds of thousands of distinct CDR3 sequences, around 42% observed once, and the top ten hold roughly 8.2%. Germline values: CDR1 SGHNT, CDR2 YENEEA. The CDR3 length is 14 residues. Trimming left V 3 bases short and J 4 bases short, with 12 bases between. For the diagnoses, clinical symptoms, serum thyroxine and TRAb, thyroid ultrasound and orbital computed tomography were used. Remarks on this clonotype: Antigen unknown.

The TCR was taken from a woman aged 18-29 years with Graves' hyperthyroidism. This chain connects TRBV11-3 to TRBJ1-2, with D maybe TRBD1 (6 bases). Sequencing was done on a sample of peripheral blood or thyroid tissue (not recorded which). CDR3 in DNA: TGTGCCAGCAGCTTTGGGGGCCAACTCTATGGCTACACCTTC. Its protein is CASSFGGQLYGYTF.